The 31 T cell receptor beta chains reported below all come from one sample, sequenced in a study of post-analysis software for immune sequencing data. Unique molecular identifiers were present in the TCR beta cDNA libraries. TCRdb reanalysed the PCR reads using MiXCR and keeps one entry per CDR3 protein. The repertoire holds more than 450,000 distinct CDR3 sequences, with around 34% as singletons. The antigens these receptors bind are not known. General study results and limits: Controls had lower frequencies than patients of roughly five TRBV segments, which included TRBV5-6, TRBV5-1 and TRBV20-1.

Sequenced sample: blood. The source is a girl under 18 with multiple sclerosis.

This clonotype was observed once. The V call is TRBV25-1, the J call TRBJ2-1; D gene unclear. Germline V gene lookup returns CDR1 MGHDK and CDR2 SYGVNS. V was trimmed by 3 bases and J by 10 bases, leaving 10 bases between them. The CDR3 runs to 12 residues. CDR3 residues: CASSDFRNEQFF. The CDR3 region has the DNA TGTGCCAGCAGTGATTTCAGGAACGAGCAGTTCTTC. The variable domain in full, with the rest retrieved from reference TRBV25-1 and TRBJ2-1, is EADIYQTPRYLVIGTGKKITLECSQTMGHDKMYWYQQDPGMELHLIHYSYGVNSTEKGDLSSESTVSRIRTEHFPLTLESARPSHTSQYLCASSDFRNEQFFGPGTRLTVL.

The V gene is TRBV5-1, the J gene TRBJ1-2, with a tentative D call TRBD1 (5 bases). With 2 bases removed from V and 8 bases from J, the gap between germline ends came to 16 bases. The CDR3 is 14 residues long. From germline, CDR1 is SGHRS and CDR2 YFSETQ. CDR3 residues: CASSFRLQRDGYTF. The CDR3 nucleotides are TGCGCCAGCAGCTTTCGCCTACAGAGGGACGGCTACACCTTC.

V and J are TRBV12-3 or TRBV12-4 and TRBJ2-3; 8 bases match TRBD2. CDR3 length: 16 amino acids. V trimming: 5 bases; J trimming: 0 bases; junction bases outside the gene matches: 7. Written as DNA, the CDR3 is TGTGCCAGCAGTCACTTAGCGGGATCTAGCACAGATACGCAGTATTTT. It specifies CASSHLAGSSTDTQYF.

The V and J genes are TRBV29-1 and TRBJ2-3, with TRBD1 matching 9 bases. The length of the CDR3 is 12 residues. The germline V gene has CDR1 SQVTM and CDR2 ANQGSEA. Trimming removed 7 bases from V and 5 bases from J; junction bases left unmatched: 4. Written as DNA, the CDR3 is TGCAGCGAACAGGGGGCTGGAGATACGCAGTATTTT. As protein: CSEQGAGDTQYF.

This clonotype showed up just a few times. The J gene is TRBJ1-2, the V gene TRBV3-1, with D tentatively TRBD1 (6 bases). V was trimmed by 1 base and J by 7 bases, leaving 13 bases between them. The CDR3 is 14 residues long. CDR1 LGHDT and CDR2 YNNKEL come from the germline V gene (reference sequence). CDR3 DNA sequence: TGTGCCAGCAGCCAAGGGAACAGGGTAGGTGGCTACACCTTC. Its translation is CASSQGNRVGGYTF.

This clonotype was seen only a few times. The chain joins TRBV12-3 or TRBV12-4 to TRBJ2-1, with D unclear. This CDR3 region has 12 residues. The ends were cut back, 3 bases at V and 8 bases at J, with 8 bases in the middle. For the CDR3, the DNA is TGTGCCAGCAGTTTCTCTGTATATGAGCAGTTCTTC. As protein: CASSFSVYEQFF.

The chain links TRBV29-1 to TRBJ2-3; weak D call: TRBD2 (5 bases). This CDR3 has 17 amino acids. Trimming removed 4 bases from V and 2 bases from J, with 22 bases in between. Germline CDR1 SQVTM, CDR2 ANQGSEA. Here the CDR3 reads CSVVEVRPPGSTDTQYF. The CDR3, as DNA: TGCAGCGTTGTGGAGGTCAGACCCCCCGGCTCCACAGATACGCAGTATTTT.

This clonotype was counted a few times. CDR3 coding DNA: TGTGCCAGCACCAGACAGGGGGCCCTCATCGGGTCACCCCTCCACTTT. Its translation is CASTRQGALIGSPLHF. The chain uses TRBV12-3 or TRBV12-4 and TRBJ1-6, with 10 bases fitting TRBD1. The ends lost 7 bases at V and 10 bases at J; junction bases unmatched: 13. The CDR3 consists of 16 residues.

This clonotype has only one observation. The chain recombines TRBV7-9 with TRBJ2-5, with TRBD1 matching 7 bases. Germline V gene lookup returns CDR1 SEHNR and CDR2 FQNEAQ (reference sequence). The CDR3 contains 15 residues. With V trimmed by 5 bases and J by 5 bases, 11 bases remained unmatched. CDR3 nucleotides: TGTGCCAGCAGCCTTCCGACAGGGTTGGTGGAGACCCAGTACTTC. Residues: CASSLPTGLVETQYF. The full variable domain, rest sourced from reference TRBV7-9 and TRBJ2-5, is DTGVSQNPRHKITKRGQNVTFRCDPISEHNRLYWYRQTLGQGPEFLTYFQNEAQLEKSRLLSDRFSAERPKGSFSTLEIQRTEQGDSAMYLCASSLPTGLVETQYFGPGTRLLVL.

This clonotype was counted a few times. The chain carries TRBV5-1 and TRBJ2-6; D unresolved. Germline-derived CDR1 and CDR2 are SGHRS and YFSETQ. The V and J ends lost 4 bases and 1 base respectively, with 9 bases between them. The CDR3 has 15 residues. The CDR3 nucleotides are TGCGCCAGCAGCGCCCGAGGTTCTGGGGCCAACGTCCTGACTTTC. This sequence encodes CASSARGSGANVLTF.

This clonotype was seen just once. The V call is TRBV9, the J call TRBJ1-1; the D gene is possibly TRBD1 (5 bases). This CDR3 has 16 amino acids. Per germline, CDR1 SGDLS and CDR2 YYNGEE. The ends were cut back, 2 bases at V and 4 bases at J, with 18 bases in the middle. CDR3 nucleotide sequence: TGTGCCAGCAGCGTGAGCGCCGAACGAGGGACCACTGAAGCTTTCTTT. Encoded protein: CASSVSAERGTTEAFF.

The chain's CDR3 is CASSLGAAAGGYEQYF. As DNA, the CDR3 is TGCGCCAGCAGCTTGGGGGCAGCGGCGGGAGGCTACGAGCAGTACTTC. The chain joins TRBV5-1 to TRBJ2-5; 8 bases fit TRBD2. The J call may not be correct, given that the DNA end is closer to TRBJ2-7. Per the germline V gene, CDR1 is SGHRS and CDR2 is YFSETQ. This CDR3 spans 16 amino acids.

This clonotype has more than one count but fewer than ten. The rearrangement joins TRBV6-5 to TRBJ2-7; the D gene could be TRBD1 or TRBD2 (5 bases each). Per the germline V gene, CDR1 is MNHEY and CDR2 is SVGAGI. Trimming took off 5 bases at V and 2 bases at J, with 13 bases between the two ends. This CDR3 spans 14 amino acids. The CDR3, as DNA: TGTGCCAGCAGTCCCCTTCGGGACGCCTACGAGCAGTACTTC. It codes for CASSPLRDAYEQYF.

V is TRBV6-5 and J is TRBJ2-1; 7 bases are shared with TRBD1. The germline V gene encodes CDR1 MNHEY and CDR2 SVGAGI. V lost 8 bases to trimming and J lost 5 bases; unmatched junction nucleotides: 6. This CDR3 comprises 13 residues. The DNA for the CDR3 is TGTGCCAGCCACGGCCAGGGGGACAATGAGCAGTTCTTC. Translated, it gives CASHGQGDNEQFF.

This CDR3 reads CSARRTVEVDTQYF. The DNA for the CDR3 is TGCAGTGCTAGAAGGACGGTCGAGGTGGATACGCAGTATTTT. This rearrangement joins TRBV20-1 to TRBJ2-3, with D unclear. V lost 2 bases to trimming and J lost 6 bases, with 15 bases between them. Germline V lookup: CDR1 DFQATT, CDR2 SNEGSKA (reference sequence). The CDR3 spans 14 residues.

The V gene is TRBV6-2 or TRBV6-3, the J gene TRBJ1-1; tentative D call: TRBD1 (6 bases). The germline V gene encodes CDR1 MNHEY and CDR2 SVGEGT. Trimming took 4 bases from V and 0 from J, leaving 12 bases between them. The CDR3 length is 15 residues. CDR3 nucleotide sequence: TGTGCCAGCAGTTTACAGGGCGATATGAACACTGAAGCTTTCTTT. Its translation is CASSLQGDMNTEAFF.

The sample holds a few counts of this clonotype. The V gene is TRBV10-2, the J gene TRBJ1-2, with D unresolved. This CDR3 has 12 amino acids. With 7 bases removed from V and 6 bases from J, the gap between germline ends came to 12 bases. From germline, CDR1 is WSHSY and CDR2 SAAADI. The CDR3 DNA reads TGCGCCAGCACGGACCCCGGGGATGGCTACACCTTC. It encodes CASTDPGDGYTF.

This clonotype was counted ten times or more. The chain combines TRBV7-3 with TRBJ2-3; no reliable D call. The CDR3 spans 13 residues. V was shortened by 5 bases and J by 0 bases, with 6 bases between the two germline ends. In germline, CDR1 is SGHTA, CDR2 FQGTGA. The CDR3 here is CASSTSSTDTQYF. DNA for the CDR3: TGTGCCAGCAGCACTTCTAGCACAGATACGCAGTATTTT.

The rearrangement uses TRBV6-5 and TRBJ2-3, with TRBD1 matching 7 bases. Trimming took 1 base from V and 4 from J; bases not matched to a gene: 11. CDR3 length: 17 residues. Per germline, CDR1 MNHEY and CDR2 SVGAGI. DNA of the CDR3: TGTGCCAGCAGTTACTACGCGACAGGGCACACGGCAGATACGCAGTATTTT. Its translation is CASSYYATGHTADTQYF.

The CDR3, as DNA: TGCGCCAGCCCCAGAGGGCATGAGCAGTTCTTC. It yields the protein CASPRGHEQFF. This chain uses TRBV10-1 with TRBJ2-1; the D gene is possibly TRBD2 (5 bases). The CDR3 sequence is 11 residues long. The germline CDR1 and CDR2 sequences are WNHNN and SYGVQD (reference sequence). Trimming took 8 bases from V and 8 from J, leaving 10 bases between them.

This clonotype was recorded many times. Here the CDR3 DNA reads TGTGCCACCTTAACCGGGACAGGGAGCTCTGGCTACACCTTC. As protein: CATLTGTGSSGYTF. The chain uses TRBV27 and TRBJ1-2; 9 positions agree with TRBD1. V lost 10 bases, J lost 7 bases, and 13 bases stayed unmatched. Germline CDR1 and CDR2: MNHEY and SMNVEV (reference sequence). This CDR3 is built from 14 residues.

Only a few counts were recorded for this clonotype. The rearrangement joins TRBV6-5 to TRBJ2-7; 7 bases fit TRBD1. CDR1 is MNHEY, CDR2 SVGAGI, per germline. Trimming at V came to 3 bases and at J to 3 bases, leaving 5 bases not matched to a gene. The CDR3 is made up of 14 amino acids. CDR3 region: CASSYTGVVYEQYF. CDR3 sequence (DNA): TGTGCCAGCAGTTATACAGGGGTTGTCTACGAGCAGTACTTC.

This clonotype was counted a few times. The V and J genes are TRBV12-3 or TRBV12-4 and TRBJ2-1; D not resolved. The CDR3 extends over 13 amino acids. Deletions cut 2 bases from V and 4 bases from J, with 6 bases between. CDR3 residues: CASSLNVYNEQFF. The CDR3 bases are TGTGCCAGCAGTTTAAACGTATACAATGAGCAGTTCTTC.

This chain uses TRBV11-1 with TRBJ2-3; D is uncertain. CDR3 length equals 14 residues. Germline CDR1 SGHAT, CDR2 FQDESV (reference sequence). The V gene lost 5 bases and the J gene lost 6 bases, with 15 bases spanning the gap. For the CDR3, the DNA is TGTGCCAGCAGCCTCGGTTCCCGCGAGGATACGCAGTATTTT. Translation: CASSLGSREDTQYF.

The gene calls are TRBV7-9 and TRBJ2-5; D is perhaps TRBD2 (5 bases). Looked up from germline, CDR1 is SEHNR and CDR2 is FQNEAQ (reference sequence). The V end was cut by 4 bases, the J end by 2 bases, with 14 bases between. The CDR3 runs 15 residues. The CDR3 nucleotides are TGTGCCAGCAGCTCCTCTAGCATATGGCAAGAGACCCAGTACTTC. Protein sequence: CASSSSSIWQETQYF. Supplemented by reference TRBV7-9 and TRBJ2-5, the full variable domain reads DTGVSQNPRHKITKRGQNVTFRCDPISEHNRLYWYRQTLGQGPEFLTYFQNEAQLEKSRLLSDRFSAERPKGSFSTLEIQRTEQGDSAMYLCASSSSSIWQETQYFGPGTRLLVL.

This clonotype appeared a few times. The rearrangement uses TRBV15 and TRBJ1-5, with 7 bases identical to TRBD1. Germline V gives CDR1 LNHNV, CDR2 YYDKDF (reference sequence). V dropped 5 bases and J dropped 5; count of bases not matched to a gene: 9. The CDR3 spans 15 residues. The DNA for the CDR3 is TGTGCCACCAGCCCCGGGACAGTTACTTATCAGCCCCAGCATTTT. It encodes CATSPGTVTYQPQHF.

The V call is TRBV29-1, the J call TRBJ2-7; 8 bases fit TRBD2. There are 11 residues in the CDR3. Germline V CDR1 and CDR2: SQVTM, ANQGSEA. J lost 6 bases, V lost 8 bases, and 6 bases had no gene match. This CDR3 reads CSMGAGGEQYF. The CDR3 region has the DNA TGCAGCATGGGTGCGGGGGGCGAGCAGTACTTC.

This chain joins TRBV14 and TRBJ2-1; unclear D gene. Per the germline V gene, CDR1 is SGHDN and CDR2 is FVKESK. V was shortened by 1 base and J by 0 bases, with 13 bases between the two germline ends. This CDR3 has 17 residues. CDR3 sequence reads: CASSQGPPASSYNEQFF. The CDR3 DNA reads as TGTGCCAGCAGCCAAGGGCCCCCAGCGTCCTCCTACAATGAGCAGTTCTTC.

In this sample, this clonotype turned up a few times. This chain links TRBV5-6 with TRBJ2-7; 8 bases are shared with TRBD1. Germline V gene data show CDR1 as SGHDT and CDR2 as YYEEEE. This CDR3 spans 13 amino acids. V lost 3 bases and J lost 1; bases outside the gene matches: 0. The CDR3 spells CASSWDRSYEQYF. The CDR3 DNA reads as TGTGCCAGCAGCTGGGACAGGTCCTACGAGCAGTACTTC.

Notes on this clonotype: A much larger clone sits a single nucleotide away, making a read error possible. V is TRBV29-1 and J is TRBJ2-1; D may correspond to TRBD1 or TRBD2 (5 bases each). CDR1 SQVTM and CDR2 ANQGSEA come from the germline V gene. V lost 6 bases, J lost 8 bases, and 17 bases lay in between. CDR3 length: 13 amino acids. CDR3 nucleotides: TGCAGCGTCCCTGTGGGGGTGGGCGATGAGCAGTTCTTC. Translation: CSVPVGVGDEQFF.

V and J are TRBV7-8 and TRBJ2-5, with D tentatively TRBD1 (5 bases). Germline V gives CDR1 SGHVS, CDR2 FQNEAQ. V dropped 5 bases and J dropped 0 bases, with 7 bases sitting between them. The CDR3 loop spans 13 amino acids. For the CDR3, the DNA is TGTGCCAGCAGCCCAGGGTACCAAGAGACCCAGTACTTC. Its protein product is CASSPGYQETQYF.